This T cell receptor beta chain was sequenced in a study of blood T cell repertoires in COVID-19. About the research overall: Sites in the United States, Italy and Spain provided acute and convalescent COVID-19 samples. PBMCs, B-cell-depleted T cells, or T cells were the source of the cDNA or gDNA that made up the material.

With V trimmed by 4 bases and J by 9 bases, 4 bases remained unmatched. The germline V gene encodes CDR1 LNHDA and CDR2 SQIVND (reference sequence). The CDR3 has 14 amino acids. Per the original data handling: Estimates of nucleated cell counts were drawn from the amplification of reference gene primers. The table came from immunoSEQ multiplex PCR; TCRdb's copy has only in-frame clones and leaves some out. Clone size and the V and J calls come from that table; the DNA yielded D and trimming. The sample includes 100,000 to 150,000 clones, nearly 90% of them seen just once. The sequenced sample consisted of peripheral blood. The chain joins TRBV19 to TRBJ2-1; 12 bases fit TRBD1. This clonotype was obtained from a woman older than 75 with acute or convalescent COVID-19. In nucleotides, the CDR3 is TGTGCCAGTAGTAGGGACAGGGGGCGCGTTGAGCAGTTCTTC. Protein product: CASSRDRGRVEQFF.